The TCR beta chain described here comes from a study of cytomegalovirus exposure and HLA in healthy donors. The CDR3 totals 16 residues. The V gene's germline CDR1 is MDHEN and CDR2 SYDVKM. Trimming cost V 8 bases and J 2 bases, with 19 bases left between them. Primers included in the PCR were 60 Vbeta and 13 Jbeta primers. Profiled with immunoSEQ multiplex PCR; TCRdb holds only in-frame clones, not every one. The sample yields 140,000 to 150,000 clones, roughly 66% seen once. Details on this clone: The antigen is undetermined.

Regarding the study as a whole: A missense DCLRE1C variant was associated with V- and J-gene trimming of TCR beta chains in a later analysis, and an independent cohort replicated the association. Presence/absence analyses supposed approximately even sequencing depth among donors. It was only CMV serostatus that was available as immune exposure information. In an earlier analysis, about 90% or about 30%: the productive usage of most TCR beta V segments.

This chain links TRBV28 with TRBJ1-3; the D gene is possibly TRBD1 (6 bases). The sequence was collected from a woman under 30 in good health and CMV-seronegative. Sequencing was carried out using PBMCs. Here the CDR3 reads CASGEQGRLPGNTIYF. The CDR3 region has the DNA TGTGCCAGCGGAGAACAGGGAAGACTTCCTGGAAACACCATATATTTT.